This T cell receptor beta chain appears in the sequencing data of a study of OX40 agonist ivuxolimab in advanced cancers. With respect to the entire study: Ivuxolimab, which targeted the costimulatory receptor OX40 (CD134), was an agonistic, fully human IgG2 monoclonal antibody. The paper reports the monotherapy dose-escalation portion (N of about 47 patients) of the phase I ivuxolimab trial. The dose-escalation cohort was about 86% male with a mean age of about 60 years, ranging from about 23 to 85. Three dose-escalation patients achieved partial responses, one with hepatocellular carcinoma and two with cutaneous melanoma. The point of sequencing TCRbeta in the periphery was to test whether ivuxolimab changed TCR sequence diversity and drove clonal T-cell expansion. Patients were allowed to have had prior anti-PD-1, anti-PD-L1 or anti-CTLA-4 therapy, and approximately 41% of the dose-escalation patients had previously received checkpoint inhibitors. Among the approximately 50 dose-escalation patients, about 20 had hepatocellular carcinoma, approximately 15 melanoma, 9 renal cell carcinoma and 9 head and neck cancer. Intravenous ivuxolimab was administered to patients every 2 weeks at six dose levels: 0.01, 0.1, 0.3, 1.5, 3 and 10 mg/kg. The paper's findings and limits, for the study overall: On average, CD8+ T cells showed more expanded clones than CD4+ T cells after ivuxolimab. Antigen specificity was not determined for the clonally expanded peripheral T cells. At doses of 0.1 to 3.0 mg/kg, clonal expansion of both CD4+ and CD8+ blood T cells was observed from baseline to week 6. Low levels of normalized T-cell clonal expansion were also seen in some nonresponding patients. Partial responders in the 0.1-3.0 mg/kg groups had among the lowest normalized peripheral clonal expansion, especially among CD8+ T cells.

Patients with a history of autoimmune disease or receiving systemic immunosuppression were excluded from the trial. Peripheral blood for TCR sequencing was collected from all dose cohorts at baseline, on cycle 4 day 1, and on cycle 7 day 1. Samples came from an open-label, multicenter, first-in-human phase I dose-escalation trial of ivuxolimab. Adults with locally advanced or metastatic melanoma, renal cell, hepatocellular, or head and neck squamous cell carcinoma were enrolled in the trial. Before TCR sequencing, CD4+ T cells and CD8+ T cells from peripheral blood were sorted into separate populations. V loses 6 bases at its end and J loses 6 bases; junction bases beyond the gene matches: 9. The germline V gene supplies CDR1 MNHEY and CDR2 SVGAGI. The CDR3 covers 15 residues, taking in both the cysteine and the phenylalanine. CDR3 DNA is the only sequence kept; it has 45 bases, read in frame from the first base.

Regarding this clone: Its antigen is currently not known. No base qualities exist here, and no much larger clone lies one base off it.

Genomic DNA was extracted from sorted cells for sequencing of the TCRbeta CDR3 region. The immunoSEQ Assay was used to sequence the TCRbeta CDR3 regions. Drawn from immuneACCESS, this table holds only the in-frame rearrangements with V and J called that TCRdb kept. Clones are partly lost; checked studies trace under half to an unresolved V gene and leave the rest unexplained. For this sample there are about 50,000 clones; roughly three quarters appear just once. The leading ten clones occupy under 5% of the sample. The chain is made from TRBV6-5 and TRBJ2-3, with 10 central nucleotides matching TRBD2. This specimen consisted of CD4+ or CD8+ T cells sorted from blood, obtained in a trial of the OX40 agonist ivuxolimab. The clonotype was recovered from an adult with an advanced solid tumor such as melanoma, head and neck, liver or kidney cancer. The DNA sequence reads TGTGCCAGCAGCTCCGGGACTAGCGTTTCGGATACGCAGTATTTT. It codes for CASSSGTSVSDTQYF.